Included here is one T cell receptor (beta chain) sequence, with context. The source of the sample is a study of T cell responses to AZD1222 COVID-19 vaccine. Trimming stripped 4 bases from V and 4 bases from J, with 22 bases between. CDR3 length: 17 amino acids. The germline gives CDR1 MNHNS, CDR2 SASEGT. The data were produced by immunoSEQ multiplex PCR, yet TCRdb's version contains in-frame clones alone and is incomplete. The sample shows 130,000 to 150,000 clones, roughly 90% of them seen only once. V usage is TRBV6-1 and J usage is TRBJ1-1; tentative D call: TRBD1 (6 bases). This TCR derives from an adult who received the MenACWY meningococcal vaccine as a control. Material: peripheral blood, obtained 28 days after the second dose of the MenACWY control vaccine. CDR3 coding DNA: TGTGCCAGCAGTGGCGGTCGTGGGGGCAAGTCGGCCACTGAAGCTTTCTTT. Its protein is CASSGGRGGKSATEAFF.